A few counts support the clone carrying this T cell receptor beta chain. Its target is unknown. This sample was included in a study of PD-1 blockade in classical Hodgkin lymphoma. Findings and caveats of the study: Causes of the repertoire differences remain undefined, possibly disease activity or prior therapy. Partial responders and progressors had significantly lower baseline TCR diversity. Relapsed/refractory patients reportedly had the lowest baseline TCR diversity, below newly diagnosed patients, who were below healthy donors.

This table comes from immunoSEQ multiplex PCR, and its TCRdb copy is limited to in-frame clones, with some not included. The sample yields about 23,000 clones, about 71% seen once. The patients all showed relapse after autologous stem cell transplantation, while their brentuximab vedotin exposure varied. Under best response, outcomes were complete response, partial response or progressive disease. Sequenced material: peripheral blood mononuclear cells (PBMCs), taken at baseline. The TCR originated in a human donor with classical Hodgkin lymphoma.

CDR3 protein: CASSGTVNTEAFF. CDR3 bases: TGTGCCAGTAGTGGGACGGTGAACACTGAAGCTTTCTTT. J is TRBJ1-1 and V is TRBV19, with D possibly TRBD1 on 5 matching bases. The CDR3 covers 13 residues. Germline values: CDR1 LNHDA, CDR2 SQIVND (reference sequence). V lost 5 bases to trimming and J lost 0 bases, with 7 bases between them. The full variable domain, its missing parts supplied by reference TRBV19 and TRBJ1-1, is DGGITQSPKYLFRKEGQNVTLSCEQNLNHDAMYWYRQDPGQGLRLIYYSQIVNDFQKGDIAEGYSVSREKKESFPLTVTSAQKNPTAFYLCASSGTVNTEAFFGQGTRLTVV.